This T cell receptor (beta chain) is drawn from a study of response to subunit inactivated influenza vaccine. TCRdb called the RT-PCR reads again in MiXCR, with one record for every CDR3 protein. The data hold 550,000 to 800,000 distinct CDR3 sequences, with 15% to 18% observed a single time. This CDR3 has 14 residues. Trimming shortened V by 0 bases and J by 5 bases, and 11 bases separated the two germline ends. CDR1 LGHNA and CDR2 YSLEER come from the germline V gene. The source material was PBMCs from blood, sampled less than 13 days after vaccination. V gene TRBV4-3 combines with J gene TRBJ2-7; weak D call: TRBD2 (5 bases). This receptor was identified in a middle-aged man who received an inactivated influenza vaccine. DNA for the CDR3: TGCGCCAGCAGCCAAGACCTCCGGGATAACGAGCAGTACTTC. It yields the protein CASSQDLRDNEQYF.